The 15 T cell receptor beta chains presented below share a single source sample, sequenced in a study of post-analysis software for immune sequencing data. Study-wide findings and caveats: Patients had higher frequencies than controls of about five TRBV segments, including TRBV5-6, TRBV5-1 and TRBV20-1.

Antigens for these TCRs are unknown. Unique molecular identifiers were carried by the TCR beta cDNA libraries. TCRdb used MiXCR to reprocess the PCR reads, holding one entry per CDR3 protein. The table has hundreds of thousands of distinct CDR3 sequences, approximately 30% seen once; the top ten hold approximately 0.6%. Sequences were obtained from blood. These receptors came from a girl between 10 and 17 years old with multiple sclerosis.

The chain employs TRBV5-6 and TRBJ2-7; 9 nucleotides agree with TRBD2. Germline CDR1 reads SGHDT; CDR2 reads YYEEEE. The trim removed 1 base at V and 4 bases at J, leaving 6 bases unmatched. CDR3 length: 15 residues. The CDR3 nucleotides are TGTGCCAGCAGCTTGAATCGCCTAGCGGGGTACGAGCAGTACTTC. This codes for CASSLNRLAGYEQYF.

This clonotype showed up just a few times. The rearrangement links TRBV29-1 to TRBJ2-1, with 10 bases lining up with TRBD2. Germline CDR1 is SQVTM and CDR2 is ANQGSEA. V lost 4 bases to trimming and J lost 10 bases; unmatched junction nucleotides: 10. This CDR3 is 14 amino acids long. CDR3 coding DNA: TGCAGCGTTGGGTCCCTAGCGGGGGTAGGGGAGCAGTTCTTC. It encodes CSVGSLAGVGEQFF.

This clonotype has more than one count but fewer than ten. This chain connects TRBV18 to TRBJ1-2; D possibly corresponds to TRBD1 (6 bases). This CDR3 comprises 14 residues. The V gene's germline CDR1 is KGHSH and CDR2 LQKENI. V lost 0 bases, J lost 6 bases, and 11 bases lay in between. CDR3 bases: TGTGCCAGCTCACCACCGAACAGGGCGGATGGCTACACCTTC. This codes for CASSPPNRADGYTF. Complete variable domain (other parts from reference TRBV18 and TRBJ1-2): NAGVMQNPRHLVRRRGQEARLRCSPMKGHSHVYWYRQLPEEGLKFMVYLQKENIIDESGMPKERFSAEFPKEGPSILRIQQVVRGDSAAYFCASSPPNRADGYTFGSGTRLTVV.

This sequence joins TRBV6-1 and TRBJ2-3; 8 positions match TRBD1. Germline CDR1 and CDR2: MNHNS and SASEGT. This CDR3 is 17 amino acids long. The V segment lost 7 bases and the J segment 4 bases; nucleotides outside the gene matches: 16. This chain's CDR3 is CASMRAGGAERSDTQYF. The CDR3 DNA follows: TGTGCCAGCATGCGGGCAGGGGGCGCGGAAAGGTCAGATACGCAGTATTTT.

This chain connects TRBV10-1 to TRBJ2-1, with 9 bases lining up with TRBD2. Germline values: CDR1 WNHNN, CDR2 SYGVQD (reference sequence). V lost 5 bases and J lost 6; bases outside the gene matches: 5. The length of the CDR3 is 14 residues. CDR3 DNA sequence: TGCGCCAGCAGTAGTAGCGGGAGTTTCAATGAGCAGTTCTTC. Translating gives CASSSSGSFNEQFF.

This chain links TRBV10-3 with TRBJ1-1; 9 bases line up with TRBD1. The CDR3 covers 14 residues. J lost 0 bases, V lost 10 bases, and 6 bases had no gene match. Germline CDR1 reads ENHRY; CDR2 reads SYGVKD. The CDR3 region is CATGTGSLNTEAFF. The CDR3, as DNA: TGTGCCACCGGGACAGGGAGCTTGAACACTGAAGCTTTCTTT.

This chain uses TRBV19 with TRBJ1-2; possible D gene TRBD1, 5 bases. V gave up 5 bases and J gave up 5 bases, with 24 bases separating them. Per germline, CDR1 LNHDA and CDR2 SQIVND (reference sequence). CDR3 size: 17 residues. CDR3 nucleotides: TGTGCCAGTAGTGCAAGAGCCGGGACGGACAACTCTTATGGCTACACCTTC. Residues: CASSARAGTDNSYGYTF.

There are a few counts of this clonotype. The chain recombines TRBV28 with TRBJ2-7; 7 bases fit TRBD1. Trimming cost V 4 bases and J 0 bases; bases outside gene matches: 6. In germline, CDR1 is MDHEN, CDR2 SYDVKM. The CDR3 consists of 15 residues. CDR3 protein: CASSSRQGYSYEQYF. CDR3 in DNA: TGTGCCAGCAGTTCCCGACAGGGCTACTCCTACGAGCAGTACTTC.

The chain links TRBV6-5 to TRBJ1-5, with 8 nucleotides matching TRBD1. CDR1 and CDR2 from the germline V gene are MNHEY and SVGAGI. The CDR3 consists of 15 residues. The V segment lost 0 bases and the J segment 4 bases; nucleotides outside the gene matches: 2. CDR3 nucleotide sequence: TGTGCCAGCAGTTACTCTAGGACAGGGAATCAGCCCCAGCATTTT. It is translated as CASSYSRTGNQPQHF.

The chain joins TRBV10-2 to TRBJ1-4, with 7 bases that match TRBD1. The V gene's germline CDR1 is WSHSY and CDR2 SAAADI. The trim removed 0 bases at V and 8 bases at J, leaving 6 bases unmatched. This CDR3 is built from 15 residues. The CDR3 reads CASSESGTVGEKLFF. In DNA form, the CDR3 reads TGCGCCAGCAGTGAGTCCGGGACAGTGGGCGAAAAACTGTTTTTT.

This chain links TRBV6-1 with TRBJ2-4; D is perhaps TRBD2 (6 bases). CDR3 size: 17 residues. Germline V gene sequence: CDR1 MNHNS, CDR2 SASEGT. The ends were cut back, 10 bases at V and 0 bases at J, with 22 bases in the middle. CDR3 DNA: TGTGCCACCCGGGGGTACCAACAAAGACTAGCCAAAAACATTCAGTACTTC. It yields the protein CATRGYQQRLAKNIQYF.

The chain recombines TRBV12-3 or TRBV12-4 with TRBJ2-7; TRBD2 might be the D (6 bases). This CDR3 comprises 16 residues. Between the trimmed V and J ends, which lost 1 base and 6 bases, there was a span of 19 bases. The CDR3 here is CASSLGFGEVAIEQYF. DNA of the CDR3: TGTGCCAGCAGTTTAGGTTTCGGGGAGGTAGCGATCGAGCAGTACTTC.

The gene calls are TRBV4-1 and TRBJ1-4, with TRBD1 matching 11 bases. CDR1 and CDR2 from the germline V gene are MGHRA and YSYEKL. The CDR3 extends over 15 amino acids. J was trimmed by 8 bases and V by 3 bases; bases with no gene match: 5. In nucleotides, the CDR3 is TGCGCCAGCAGCCACCCGGGACAGGGGGAGGAAAAACTGTTTTTT. This sequence encodes CASSHPGQGEEKLFF.

This clonotype has a handful of counts. The chain employs TRBV6-1 and TRBJ1-2; D gene ambiguous. Germline CDR1 is MNHNS and CDR2 is SASEGT. This CDR3 is 13 amino acids long. V was trimmed by 1 base and J by 4 bases, leaving 7 bases between them. CDR3 sequence (DNA): TGTGCCAGCAGTGAAGTAGGGTCCTATGGCTACACCTTC. Translating it yields CASSEVGSYGYTF.

CDR3 loop: CASRQGLYQPQHF. CDR3 DNA: TGTGCCAGCAGACAGGGGTTATATCAGCCCCAGCATTTT. The rearrangement joins TRBV12-3 or TRBV12-4 to TRBJ1-5; 7 bases match TRBD1. CDR3 length: 13 residues. Trimming at V came to 6 bases and at J to 5 bases, leaving 4 bases not matched to a gene.